This entry lists 5 T cell receptor beta chains sequenced from one sample in a study of shared clonotypes between healthy human individuals. This table comes from immunoSEQ multiplex PCR, and its TCRdb copy is limited to in-frame clones, with some not included. The profile covers roughly 2.5 million clones, with around nine tenths appearing a single time and 0.14% taken by the ten largest. Sequencing was done on a sample of naive CD4+ T cells sorted from blood. The sample's subset: CD45RA+ positively selected. These receptors all stem from a young man in good health.

The V gene is TRBV11-3, the J gene TRBJ2-7; D remains unclear. From germline, CDR1 is SGHNT and CDR2 YENEEA. V was cut by 1 base and J by 3 bases, with 7 bases left in between. This CDR3 is 13 amino acids long. The CDR3 DNA reads TGTGCCAGCAGCTTAGGACCCCACTACGAGCAGTACTTC. It encodes CASSLGPHYEQYF.

The chain employs TRBV9 and TRBJ2-6; possibly TRBD1 for D (6 bases). This CDR3 comprises 20 residues. Looked up from germline, CDR1 is SGDLS and CDR2 is YYNGEE. Trimming shortened V by 0 bases and J by 0 bases, and 19 bases separated the two germline ends. This CDR3 reads CASSVGVLPGDLSGANVLTF. For the CDR3, the DNA is TGTGCCAGCAGCGTAGGGGTCTTGCCAGGGGACCTCTCTGGGGCCAACGTCCTGACTTTC.

This chain links TRBV10-3 with TRBJ2-2, with 10 bases matching TRBD2. Germline values: CDR1 ENHRY, CDR2 SYGVKD. V shed 5 bases, J shed 6 bases, and the junction held 3 bases outside the gene matches. The CDR3 spans 14 residues. In nucleotides, the CDR3 is TGTGCCATCAGTAGCGGGAGGGCCCCCGGGGAGCTGTTTTTT. This gives the protein CAISSGRAPGELFF.

Only one count was recorded for this clone. The genes are TRBV5-1 and TRBJ1-4; perhaps TRBD1 as D (6 bases). V lost 6 bases and J 3 bases, leaving 15 bases between the germline ends. CDR1 is SGHRS, CDR2 YFSETQ, per germline. This CDR3 is built from 15 residues. The CDR3 is CASTQGQMANEKLFF. CDR3 DNA: TGCGCCAGCACCCAAGGACAGATGGCTAATGAAAAACTGTTTTTT. Full variable domain (remainder filled in from reference TRBV5-1 and TRBJ1-4): KAGVTQTPRYLIKTRGQQVTLSCSPISGHRSVSWYQQTPGQGLQFLFEYFSETQRNKGNFPGRFSGRQFSNSRSEMNVSTLELGDSALYLCASTQGQMANEKLFFGSGTQLSVL.

This chain uses TRBV5-1 with TRBJ2-1; 8 positions match TRBD2. Germline lookup yields CDR1 SGHRS and CDR2 YFSETQ. The CDR3 sequence is 15 residues long. V trimming: 1 base; J trimming: 7 bases; junction bases outside the gene matches: 7. This CDR3 reads CASSLPGAGANEQFF. As DNA, the CDR3 is TGCGCCAGCAGCTTGCCGGGAGCGGGAGCGAATGAGCAGTTCTTC.